This TCR beta chain was identified in a study of blood T cell repertoires in COVID-19. The protocol was immunoSEQ multiplex PCR, while the TCRdb copy is restricted to in-frame clones and leaves out a portion. The sample consists of under 450,000 clones, about 87% of them appearing once. The CDR3 has 13 amino acids. The germline gives CDR1 SGHAT, CDR2 FQNNGV. V lost 5 bases and J lost 5, with 7 bases in between. Sequenced: PBMCs or T cells enriched from blood (not recorded which). J is TRBJ1-6 and V is TRBV11-2; D unclear. The receptor comes from a man aged 25-45 years who had recovered from COVID-19. The CDR3 DNA reads as TGTGCCAGCAGCCCAGGCCATAATTCACCCCTCCACTTT. Encoded protein: CASSPGHNSPLHF.